A single sample is the source of the 32 T cell receptor beta chains below, sequenced in a study of T cell repertoires in enteric fever. TCRdb processed the reads anew with MiXCR; each CDR3 protein has one entry. This repertoire shows about 1,500 distinct CDR3 sequences, about 35% found once; its top ten account for around 20%. The sample taken for sequencing was CCR7- CD38- CD4+ T cells from PBMCs. The receptor source for this set is a human donor with Salmonella enteric fever, either typhoid or paratyphoid (not recorded which).

On this clonotype: A single base separates this from a much larger clone, so it may be a read error. The V gene is TRBV5-1, the J gene TRBJ1-2; D is undetermined. The CDR3 consists of 15 residues. Germline values: CDR1 SGHRS, CDR2 YFSETQ. DNA of the CDR3: TGCGCCAGCAGCTTGGGTAGTGAGACAAACTATTGCTACACCTTC. Translating gives CASSLGSETNYCYTF.

This clonotype is labeled as medium-sized. The CDR3 loop is CASSFLGETQYF. CDR3 bases: TGTGCCAGCAGCTTCTTGGGCGAGACGCAGTATTTT. V usage is TRBV5-6 and J usage is TRBJ2-3; unclear D gene. The CDR3 sequence is 12 residues long. CDR1 is SGHDT, CDR2 YYEEEE, per germline. The V end was cut by 2 bases, the J end by 9 bases, with 10 bases between.

This clonotype is categorized as large. The V gene is TRBV28, the J gene TRBJ2-1; the match to TRBD2 covers 7 bases. The germline V gene encodes CDR1 MDHEN and CDR2 SYDVKM. J was trimmed by 5 bases and V by 5 bases; bases with no gene match: 18. CDR3 length: 18 residues. The CDR3 is CASSPPTSTNSRDNEQFF. DNA for the CDR3: TGTGCCAGCAGTCCCCCGACTAGCACCAACTCACGGGACAATGAGCAGTTCTTC. Filled out from reference TRBV28 and TRBJ2-1, the complete variable domain reads DVKVTQSSRYLVKRTGEKVFLECVQDMDHENMFWYRQDPGLGLRLIYFSYDVKMKEKGDIPEGYSVSREKKERFSLILESASTNQTSMYLCASSPPTSTNSRDNEQFFGPGTRLTVL.

Comments on this clonotype: Just one base apart from a much larger clone, this may be a read error. The rearrangement joins TRBV13 to TRBJ2-5; D is uncertain. Per the germline V gene, CDR1 is PRHDT and CDR2 is FYEKMQ (reference sequence). Deletions cut 5 bases from V and 0 bases from J, with 10 bases between. CDR3 length equals 14 residues. CDR3 coding DNA: TGTGCCAGCAGCCATTCTCTGTACCAAGAGACCCAGTACTTC. It encodes CASSHSLYQETQYF.

This clonotype was detected a few times. The V gene is TRBV5-1, the J gene TRBJ2-2; D is perhaps TRBD1 (5 bases). This CDR3 region has 15 residues. V was cut by 6 bases and J by 0 bases, with 12 bases left in between. Germline V lookup: CDR1 SGHRS, CDR2 YFSETQ. The DNA of the CDR3 is TGCGCCAGCACCGTTCAGGGTGCGAACACCGGGGAGCTGTTTTTT. Translated, it gives CASTVQGANTGELFF.

The chain has TRBV5-1 and TRBJ2-1; 7 bases agree with TRBD2. This CDR3 contains 15 residues. The V gene's germline CDR1 is SGHRS and CDR2 YFSETQ. V was pared by 4 bases and J by 4 bases, with 8 bases of the junction left unmatched. CDR3 DNA sequence: TGCGCCAGCAGCCCCTACAGCGGGGTATACAATGAGCAGTTCTTC. Residues: CASSPYSGVYNEQFF.

By proportion, this clonotype is medium-sized. This rearrangement joins TRBV7-9 to TRBJ2-2, with 10 bases identical to TRBD2. Germline V gene sequence: CDR1 SEHNR, CDR2 FQNEAQ (reference sequence). V dropped 9 bases and J dropped 4; count of bases not matched to a gene: 8. CDR3 size: 15 residues. In DNA form, the CDR3 reads TGTGCCAGTAATCCCGGGACTAGCGCCACCGGGGAGCTGTTTTTT. It translates to CASNPGTSATGELFF.

This clonotype showed up just a few times. This chain links TRBV5-1 with TRBJ2-7; the D is unclear. Per the germline V gene, CDR1 is SGHRS and CDR2 is YFSETQ. The CDR3 totals 12 residues. V lost 4 bases and J 2 bases, leaving 7 bases between the germline ends. The CDR3 bases are TGCGCCAGCAGCACGGACGCCTACGAGCAGTACTTC. It yields the protein CASSTDAYEQYF.

This clonotype was seen only a few times. The chain uses TRBV5-1 and TRBJ1-4; 7 bases map to TRBD1. The CDR3 contains 17 residues. Germline loops: CDR1 SGHRS, CDR2 YFSETQ. V shed 3 bases, J shed 8 bases, and the junction held 16 bases outside the gene matches. The CDR3 nucleotides are TGCGCCAGCAGCTCAGCCACTCGGACAGGCCAGGGGGAAAAACTGTTTTTT. It translates to CASSSATRTGQGEKLFF.

The J gene is TRBJ2-1, the V gene TRBV7-9, with 8 bases lining up with TRBD2. The CDR3 is 13 residues long. Looked up from germline, CDR1 is SEHNR and CDR2 is FQNEAQ (reference sequence). The junction had 5 bases not matched to a gene; V was cut back by 5 bases and J by 8 bases. The CDR3 sequence: CASSQREPDEQFF. CDR3 DNA: TGTGCCAGCAGCCAGCGGGAGCCCGATGAGCAGTTCTTC.

Regarding this clonotype: A much larger clone differs from this one at a single base, so this may be a read error. This chain connects TRBV7-9 to TRBJ2-1; tentative D call: TRBD2 (5 bases). The CDR3 length is 12 residues. Per the germline V gene, CDR1 is SEHNR and CDR2 is FQNEAQ (reference sequence). The CDR3 nucleotides are TGTGCCAGCATCTTATCGGGGAATGAGCAGTTCTTC. Translating gives CASILSGNEQFF.

A word on this clonotype: This could be a read error, since a much larger clone is one nucleotide away. The CDR3 is CAISSAGGLEQYF. In DNA, the CDR3 is TGTGCCATCAGCTCTGCCGGCGGGCTCGAGCAGTACTTC. J is TRBJ2-7 and V is TRBV7-2; TRBD2 might be the D (5 bases). The CDR3 is 13 residues long. From germline, CDR1 is SGHTA and CDR2 FQGNSA.

Regarding this clonotype: A read error may be the cause here, since a much bigger clone is one base away. The chain has TRBV9 and TRBJ2-6; D is perhaps TRBD1 or TRBD2 (7 bases each). The CDR3 extends over 13 amino acids. Germline values: CDR1 SGDLS, CDR2 YYNGEE. CDR3 DNA sequence: TGTGCCAGCAGCCCAGGGGGGGCCAACGTCATGACTTTC. Translating it yields CASSPGGANVMTF. The full variable domain, its missing parts supplied by reference TRBV9 and TRBJ2-6, is DSGVTQTPKHLITATGQRVTLRCSPRSGDLSVYWYQQSLDQGLQFLIQYYNGEERAKGNILERFSAQQFPDLHSELNLSSLELGDSALYFCASSPGGANVMTFGAGSRLTVL.

In its sample, this clonotype is large. DNA for the CDR3: TGCGCCAGCAGCTTTCGTCTGGTAGGCGGTTCTGGGAATGAGCAGTTCTTC. Translated: CASSFRLVGGSGNEQFF. The chain is built from TRBV5-1 and TRBJ2-1; D not certain. Trimming removed 2 bases at V and 7 bases at J, with 22 bases between. CDR1 is SGHRS, CDR2 YFSETQ, per germline. The CDR3 extends over 17 amino acids.

This chain joins TRBV5-1 and TRBJ2-5; 7 bases agree with TRBD2. Germline assignment: CDR1 SGHRS and CDR2 YFSETQ. V was pared by 5 bases and J by 2 bases, with 3 bases of the junction left unmatched. The CDR3 extends over 13 amino acids. CDR3 DNA: TGCGCCAGCAGATCGGGACTACAAGAGACCCAGTACTTC. It yields the protein CASRSGLQETQYF.

A note on this clonotype: This may be a read error, as it is one base from a much larger clone. The chain joins TRBV7-9 to TRBJ2-1; TRBD1 aligns across 9 bases. The CDR3 has 14 residues. Germline lookup yields CDR1 SEHNR and CDR2 FQNEAQ (reference sequence). V lost 11 bases to trimming and J lost 2 bases; unmatched junction nucleotides: 7. The CDR3 reads CALAGQGPYNEQFF. DNA for the CDR3: TGTGCCCTTGCGGGACAGGGCCCCTACAATGAGCAGTTCTTC.

This clonotype rates as large. CDR3 region: CASSPYGGFYNEQFF. The CDR3 bases are TGCGCCAGCAGCCCGTATGGAGGGTTCTACAATGAGCAGTTCTTC. The chain recombines TRBV5-1 with TRBJ2-1; D is possibly TRBD2 (6 bases). CDR3 length equals 15 residues. Germline lookup yields CDR1 SGHRS and CDR2 YFSETQ. V gave up 4 bases and J gave up 3 bases, with 14 bases separating them. Based on the CDR3 plus reference TRBV5-1 and TRBJ2-1, the full variable domain is KAGVTQTPRYLIKTRGQQVTLSCSPISGHRSVSWYQQTPGQGLQFLFEYFSETQRNKGNFPGRFSGRQFSNSRSEMNVSTLELGDSALYLCASSPYGGFYNEQFFGPGTRLTVL.

The J gene is TRBJ2-2, the V gene TRBV7-9; 8 bases map to TRBD2. CDR3 size: 20 residues. V was clipped by 5 bases and J by 0 bases; unmatched bases: 17. The germline gives CDR1 SEHNR, CDR2 FQNEAQ (reference sequence). CDR3 residues: CASSLTREGKGGANTGELFF. The CDR3 DNA is TGTGCCAGCAGCCTAACCCGGGAGGGAAAAGGAGGGGCGAACACCGGGGAGCTGTTTTTT.

The chain recombines TRBV5-1 with TRBJ1-4; D remains unclear. CDR1 is SGHRS, CDR2 YFSETQ, per germline. V lost 1 base and J lost 3, with 7 bases in between. This CDR3 has 14 amino acids. The CDR3 spells CASSLTPPNEKLFF. Here the CDR3 DNA reads TGCGCCAGCAGCTTGACTCCACCTAATGAAAAACTGTTTTTT.

The chain uses TRBV5-1 and TRBJ2-7, with 9 bases that match TRBD1. V lost 3 bases to trimming and J lost 5 bases; unmatched junction nucleotides: 12. The germline V gene encodes CDR1 SGHRS and CDR2 YFSETQ. This CDR3 has 16 amino acids. CDR3 sequence: CASSYGQGIRVDEQYF. The CDR3 DNA reads as TGCGCCAGCAGCTATGGACAGGGGATTAGAGTCGACGAGCAGTACTTC.

This clonotype ranks as medium-sized. This chain links TRBV7-6 with TRBJ2-1; TRBD2 matches at 9 bases. Unmatched junction bases numbered 14, after V lost 5 bases and J lost 6 bases. Germline CDR1 SGHVS, CDR2 FNYEAQ. The CDR3 loop spans 17 amino acids. The CDR3 reads CASSRSGAGGLGNEQFF. CDR3 coding DNA: TGTGCCAGCAGCCGCAGTGGAGCGGGAGGTTTAGGCAATGAGCAGTTCTTC. Full variable domain (missing parts from reference TRBV7-6 and TRBJ2-1): GAGVSQSPRYKVTKRGQDVALRCDPISGHVSLYWYRQALGQGPEFLTYFNYEAQQDKSGLPNDRFSAERPEGSISTLTIQRTEQRDSAMYRCASSRSGAGGLGNEQFFGPGTRLTVL.

The genes are TRBV7-9 and TRBJ1-6; 10 bases agree with TRBD1. The CDR3 runs 15 residues. The germline gives CDR1 SEHNR, CDR2 FQNEAQ (reference sequence). Unmatched junction bases numbered 4, after V lost 2 bases and J lost 9 bases. The chain's CDR3 is CASSLFGDRGSPLHF. The CDR3 nucleotides are TGTGCCAGCAGCTTATTTGGGGACAGGGGTTCACCCCTCCACTTT.

This clonotype was recorded a few times. The V gene is TRBV5-1, the J gene TRBJ2-1, with 9 bases that match TRBD2. The CDR3 is 14 residues long. The junction had 8 bases not matched to a gene; V was cut back by 5 bases and J by 8 bases. Germline V gives CDR1 SGHRS, CDR2 YFSETQ. CDR3 DNA sequence: TGCGCCAGCAGTATAGCGGGAGAATCGGATGAGCAGTTCTTC. Its protein product is CASSIAGESDEQFF.

This clonotype is large within its sample. V is TRBV28 and J is TRBJ1-5; no firm D call. The CDR3 loop spans 14 amino acids. The germline V gene encodes CDR1 MDHEN and CDR2 SYDVKM. V dropped 6 bases and J dropped 4 bases, with 13 bases sitting between them. DNA of the CDR3: TGTGCCAGCAGCCCGGGAATGAGGAATCAGCCCCAGCATTTT. This gives the protein CASSPGMRNQPQHF.

This clonotype is categorized as hyperexpanded. J is TRBJ2-7 and V is TRBV5-1; D may match TRBD1 or TRBD2 (5 bases each). Trimming took 4 bases from V and 7 from J, leaving 15 bases between them. Germline loops: CDR1 SGHRS, CDR2 YFSETQ. The CDR3 consists of 13 residues. Here the CDR3 reads CASSEGRSGEQYF. In nucleotides, the CDR3 is TGCGCCAGCAGCGAGGGACGGTCAGGAGAGCAGTACTTC.

This clonotype ranks as medium-sized. The genes are TRBV7-6 and TRBJ2-5; D possibly corresponds to TRBD1 (5 bases). The germline V gene has CDR1 SGHVS and CDR2 FNYEAQ. Trimming took 5 bases from V and 1 from J, leaving 17 bases between them. CDR3 size: 16 residues. The CDR3 sequence: CASSHVMGLGQETQYF. The CDR3 nucleotides are TGTGCCAGCAGCCACGTAATGGGGCTGGGCCAAGAGACCCAGTACTTC.

This clonotype was recorded a few times. The chain has TRBV5-1 and TRBJ2-2; 13 positions agree with TRBD2. The V segment lost 4 bases and the J segment 1 base; nucleotides outside the gene matches: 4. The germline CDR1 and CDR2 sequences are SGHRS and YFSETQ. This CDR3 contains 17 residues. CDR3 sequence reads: CASSPGTSGKNTGELFF. The CDR3 nucleotides are TGCGCCAGCAGCCCAGGGACTAGCGGGAAGAACACCGGGGAGCTGTTTTTT.

Sample share makes this clonotype medium-sized. The rearrangement links TRBV21-1 to TRBJ2-1; the table's D call, TRBD1, has no DNA check behind it. TRBV21-1 is described as a pseudogene. The CDR3 is 11 residues long. The CDR3 loop reads CASSARDEQFF. The CDR3 coding sequence is TGTGCCAGCAGCGCCCGGGATGAGCAGTTCTTC.

The chain combines TRBV6-1 with TRBJ2-3; D possibly corresponds to TRBD1 (5 bases). This CDR3 has 12 amino acids. Trimming removed 6 bases from V and 3 bases from J, with 7 bases in between. CDR1 is MNHNS, CDR2 SASEGT, per germline. CDR3 sequence: CASSRQTDTQYF. The CDR3 DNA follows: TGTGCCAGCAGCAGACAGACAGATACGCAGTATTTT.

Sample share makes this clonotype large. V usage is TRBV5-1 and J usage is TRBJ1-1; D is ambiguous. V lost 2 bases to trimming and J lost 1 base, with 18 bases between them. The CDR3 is 17 amino acids. CDR1 SGHRS and CDR2 YFSETQ come from the germline V gene. The CDR3 protein is CASSFVGQSAQNTEAFF. The CDR3 nucleotides read TGCGCCAGCAGCTTTGTCGGGCAGTCAGCCCAGAACACTGAAGCTTTCTTT.

The chain is built from TRBV9 and TRBJ2-3; the D is unclear. V was shortened by 0 bases and J by 6 bases, with 8 bases between the two germline ends. The CDR3 is 13 residues long. Germline CDR1 reads SGDLS; CDR2 reads YYNGEE. The CDR3 sequence: CASSVAAPDTQYF. The DNA for the CDR3 is TGTGCCAGCAGCGTAGCGGCCCCGGATACGCAGTATTTT.

Comments on this clonotype: This may be a read error: a much more frequent sequence differs by one nucleotide. The chain links TRBV24-1 to TRBJ2-6; 10 nucleotides match TRBD2. In germline, CDR1 is KGHDR, CDR2 SFDVKD. This CDR3 has 17 residues. The CDR3 is CATSGTSGTSGTNVLTF. The CDR3, as DNA: TGTGCCACCAGTGGGACTAGCGGAACCTCTGGGACCAACGTCCTGACTTTC.